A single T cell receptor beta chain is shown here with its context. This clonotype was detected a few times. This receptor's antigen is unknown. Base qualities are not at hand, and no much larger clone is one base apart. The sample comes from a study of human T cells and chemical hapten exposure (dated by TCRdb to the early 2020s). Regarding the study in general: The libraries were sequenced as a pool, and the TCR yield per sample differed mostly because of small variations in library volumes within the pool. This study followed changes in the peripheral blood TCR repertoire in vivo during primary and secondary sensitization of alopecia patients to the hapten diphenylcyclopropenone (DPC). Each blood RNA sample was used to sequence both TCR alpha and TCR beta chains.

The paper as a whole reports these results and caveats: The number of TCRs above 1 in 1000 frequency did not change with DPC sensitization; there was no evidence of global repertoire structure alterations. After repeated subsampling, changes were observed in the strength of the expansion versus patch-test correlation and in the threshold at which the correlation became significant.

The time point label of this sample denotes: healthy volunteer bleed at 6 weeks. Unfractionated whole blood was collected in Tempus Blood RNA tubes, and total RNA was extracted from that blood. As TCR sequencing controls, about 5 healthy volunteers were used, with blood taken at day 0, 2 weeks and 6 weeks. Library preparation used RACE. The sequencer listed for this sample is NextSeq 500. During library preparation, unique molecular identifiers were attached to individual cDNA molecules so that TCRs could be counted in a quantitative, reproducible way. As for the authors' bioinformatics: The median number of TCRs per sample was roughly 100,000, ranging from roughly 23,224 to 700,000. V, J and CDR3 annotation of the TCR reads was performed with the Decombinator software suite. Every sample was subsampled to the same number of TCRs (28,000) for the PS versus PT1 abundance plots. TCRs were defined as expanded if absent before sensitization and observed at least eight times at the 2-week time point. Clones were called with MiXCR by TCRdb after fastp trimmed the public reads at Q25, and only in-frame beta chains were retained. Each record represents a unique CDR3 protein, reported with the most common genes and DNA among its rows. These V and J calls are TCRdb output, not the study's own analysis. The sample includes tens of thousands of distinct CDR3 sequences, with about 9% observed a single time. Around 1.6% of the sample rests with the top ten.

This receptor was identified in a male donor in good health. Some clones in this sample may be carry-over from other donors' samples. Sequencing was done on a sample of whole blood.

The CDR3 sequence is CASSLRTGSYEQYF. DNA sequence: TGTGCCAGCAGCTTGCGGACAGGTTCCTACGAGCAGTACTTC. The chain uses TRBV5-4 and TRBJ2-7; TRBD1 aligns with 7 central bases. CDR1 SGHNT and CDR2 YYREEE are derived from the germline V gene (reference sequence). Spanning cysteine to phenylalanine, the CDR3 consists of 14 amino acids. Only the CDR3 DNA is retained, 42 bases long and in frame from the first base. At the junction V is shortened by 1 base and J by 1 base; bases outside the gene matches: 2.